This TCR beta chain was captured in a study of T cell responses to AZD1222 COVID-19 vaccine. CDR1 is SGHRS, CDR2 YFSETQ, per germline. J was trimmed by 0 bases and V by 0 bases; bases with no gene match: 3. The CDR3 covers 16 residues. Using immunoSEQ multiplex PCR, the repertoire was profiled, and TCRdb retains in-frame clones only, with some absent. The sample lists tens of thousands of clones; 84% were seen once. Sequencing was performed on peripheral blood, taken on day 0 of AZD1222 vaccination. The chain is built from TRBV5-1 and TRBJ2-1; 7 bases map to TRBD2. The origin of this receptor is an adult in good health. This CDR3 is CASSLGTSASYNEQFF. As DNA, the CDR3 is TGCGCCAGCAGCTTGGGCACTAGCGCCTCCTACAATGAGCAGTTCTTC.